These 18 T cell receptor beta chains originate from one sample sequenced in a study of T cell changes during pregnancy in multiple sclerosis. Produced via immunoSEQ multiplex PCR; TCRdb's table is partial and in-frame only. The table includes some 77,000 clones, approximately 90% detected once. The sample in question was peripheral blood, obtained in the second trimester of pregnancy. Receptors were obtained from a female donor in good health, enrolled as a control in a pregnancy study.

This clone appeared a single time. CDR3 protein: CASSPILAHYEQYF. DNA of the CDR3: TGTGCCAGCAGCCCTATACTAGCCCACTACGAGCAGTACTTC. This chain connects TRBV7-2 to TRBJ2-7, with TRBD2 as a possible D gene (6 bases). The CDR3 spans 14 residues. Trimming removed 5 bases from V and 3 bases from J, with 14 bases in between. Germline-derived CDR1 and CDR2 are SGHTA and FQGNSA.

The chain carries TRBV7-3 and TRBJ2-3; tentative D call: TRBD2 (6 bases). Deletions cut 3 bases from V and 0 bases from J, with 7 bases between. Germline V CDR1 and CDR2: SGHTA, FQGTGA. The CDR3 contains 14 residues. The CDR3 region has the DNA TGTGCCAGCAGCTTGGGACTGAGCACAGATACGCAGTATTTT. Encoded protein: CASSLGLSTDTQYF.

The genes are TRBV5-1 and TRBJ2-2; D is unclear. The CDR3 extends over 13 amino acids. Germline CDR1 SGHRS, CDR2 YFSETQ. Trimming took off 5 bases at V and 3 bases at J, with 8 bases between the two ends. The CDR3 region is CASSKPDTGELFF. In DNA form, the CDR3 reads TGCGCCAGCAGTAAACCAGACACCGGGGAGCTGTTTTTT.

The chain employs TRBV4-1 and TRBJ2-2; possibly TRBD1 for D (5 bases). V shed 1 base and J shed 5 bases, with 14 bases lying between them. CDR1 is MGHRA, CDR2 YSYEKL, per germline. The CDR3 has 16 residues. The CDR3: CASSQVGGARTGELFF. The DNA for the CDR3 is TGCGCCAGCAGCCAAGTAGGTGGGGCGCGGACCGGGGAGCTGTTTTTT.

CDR3 residues: CASSQRTGADYGYTF. The CDR3 nucleotides read TGCGCCAGCAGCCAAAGGACAGGGGCGGACTATGGCTACACCTTC. The chain links TRBV4-3 to TRBJ1-2; TRBD1 matches at 9 bases. The J segment lost 3 bases and the V segment lost 2 bases, leaving 4 bases of the junction unmatched. Germline V gene data show CDR1 as LGHNA and CDR2 as YSLEER. CDR3 length: 15 amino acids.

The rearrangement links TRBV27 to TRBJ1-6, with 9 bases identical to TRBD1. The CDR3 sequence is 14 residues long. Unmatched junction bases numbered 11, after V lost 10 bases and J lost 10 bases. CDR1 is MNHEY and CDR2 is SMNVEV in the germline V gene (reference sequence). CDR3: CATARGQGLSPLHF. The CDR3 DNA is TGTGCCACCGCGAGGGGACAGGGATTATCACCCCTCCACTTT.

V and J are TRBV4-3 and TRBJ2-3; the match to TRBD2 covers 7 bases. V lost 0 bases to trimming and J lost 2 bases; unmatched junction nucleotides: 5. The CDR3 runs to 16 residues. The germline V gene has CDR1 LGHNA and CDR2 YSLEER. CDR3 sequence reads: CASSQEAGDVTDTQYF. The CDR3 DNA reads as TGCGCCAGCAGCCAAGAGGCGGGGGACGTCACAGATACGCAGTATTTT.

The chain combines TRBV15 with TRBJ1-3, with 7 bases identical to TRBD1. V dropped 1 base and J dropped 1; count of bases not matched to a gene: 10. Germline CDR1 reads LNHNV; CDR2 reads YYDKDF (reference sequence). This CDR3 has 18 amino acids. This CDR3 reads CATSRAWGEGASGNTIYF. As DNA, the CDR3 is TGTGCCACCAGCAGAGCCTGGGGAGAGGGGGCGTCTGGAAACACCATATATTTT.

There are a few counts of this clone. The CDR3 DNA reads as TGTGCCAGCAGTTACTCGATCCAGGGATCAAATGCTGAAGCTTTCTTT. Translating it yields CASSYSIQGSNAEAFF. The J gene is TRBJ1-1, the V gene TRBV6-6; a possible D gene is TRBD1 (5 bases). With 0 bases removed from V and 6 bases from J, the gap between germline ends came to 17 bases. Germline V gene lookup returns CDR1 MNHNY and CDR2 SVGAGI (reference sequence). This CDR3 has 16 amino acids.

This clone was seen only a few times. The gene calls are TRBV5-1 and TRBJ1-1, with D maybe TRBD1 (6 bases). V gave up 2 bases and J gave up 5 bases, with 16 bases separating them. CDR3 length: 15 amino acids. CDR1 and CDR2 from the germline V gene are SGHRS and YFSETQ. CDR3 nucleotides: TGCGCCAGCAGCTTACAGGGTTTCGATCGGACTGAAGCTTTCTTT. Protein sequence: CASSLQGFDRTEAFF.

The rearrangement links TRBV6-1 to TRBJ1-2; a possible D gene is TRBD1 (6 bases). V lost 5 bases and J lost 0, with 13 bases in between. This CDR3 region has 15 residues. Germline V gene sequence: CDR1 MNHNS, CDR2 SASEGT. The CDR3 DNA reads TGTGCCAGCAGTATCGGGCCAGGGGCTAACTATGGCTACACCTTC. It specifies CASSIGPGANYGYTF.

The J gene is TRBJ2-1, the V gene TRBV7-6; 9 bases are shared with TRBD2. The length of the CDR3 is 15 residues. Per germline, CDR1 SGHVS and CDR2 FNYEAQ. V shed 2 bases and J 7 bases; nucleotides not matched to a gene: 6. CDR3 nucleotide sequence: TGTGCCAGCAGCTTATCGGGACTAGCATCAAATGAGCAGTTCTTC. Protein product: CASSLSGLASNEQFF.

The rearrangement joins TRBV2 to TRBJ1-1; tentative D call: TRBD1 (6 bases). The CDR3 spans 14 residues. V was cut by 7 bases and J by 5 bases, with 17 bases left in between. Germline lookup yields CDR1 SNHLY and CDR2 FYNNEI. The CDR3 spells CASKEDSRRTEAFF. The CDR3 coding sequence is TGTGCCAGCAAGGAGGACAGCAGGCGGACTGAAGCTTTCTTT.

The count of this clone is one. V is TRBV5-1 and J is TRBJ2-5; 10 bases line up with TRBD2. V shed 0 bases and J 4 bases; nucleotides not matched to a gene: 3. The length of the CDR3 is 15 residues. The germline gives CDR1 SGHRS, CDR2 YFSETQ. CDR3 residues: CASSLGAGGPETQYF. The CDR3 DNA reads as TGCGCCAGCAGCTTGGGAGCGGGGGGGCCAGAGACCCAGTACTTC.

This chain joins TRBV15 and TRBJ1-1; D is unresolved. Germline assignment: CDR1 LNHNV and CDR2 YYDKDF (reference sequence). Trimming took off 3 bases at V and 0 bases at J, with 11 bases between the two ends. CDR3 size: 15 residues. This CDR3 reads CATSSREGLNTEAFF. CDR3 DNA sequence: TGTGCCACCAGCAGCCGGGAGGGCTTGAACACTGAAGCTTTCTTT.

V gene TRBV27 combines with J gene TRBJ1-1; a possible D gene is TRBD1 (6 bases). The CDR3 has 15 residues. Deletions cut 3 bases from V and 4 bases from J, with 15 bases between. Germline CDR1 is MNHEY and CDR2 is SMNVEV (reference sequence). CDR3 bases: TGTGCCAGCAGTTTTAACGGGGGGGCGGCCACTGAAGCTTTCTTT. Amino acids: CASSFNGGAATEAFF.

The chain joins TRBV2 to TRBJ2-5, with TRBD2 matching over 13 bases. The germline V gene has CDR1 SNHLY and CDR2 FYNNEI. With V trimmed by 3 bases and J by 5 bases, 0 bases remained unmatched. The CDR3 loop spans 14 amino acids. The DNA for the CDR3 is TGTGCCAGCAGTGAGGGACTAGCGGGGGAGACCCAGTACTTC. It yields the protein CASSEGLAGETQYF.

This sequence joins TRBV2 and TRBJ2-2, with 9 bases that match TRBD2. The CDR3 consists of 15 residues. J gave up 4 bases and V 10 bases, and 10 bases lay outside the gene matches. Per the germline V gene, CDR1 is SNHLY and CDR2 is FYNNEI. CDR3 amino acids: CATQGSGGPTGELFF. The CDR3 DNA reads as TGTGCCACCCAAGGTAGCGGGGGCCCCACCGGGGAGCTGTTTTTT.